The rows below give T cell receptor beta chains drawn from one sample of a study of control samples from healthy donors and cancer patients. Sequenced by immunoSEQ multiplex PCR; TCRdb stores in-frame clones only, minus some. The data contain around 80,000 clones, 94% of them seen just once; the ten biggest clones take up approximately 2.8%. The source material was blood. The source of these receptors is a woman in her thirties in good health. CDR3s leave out the opening cysteine and the closing phenylalanine or tryptophan.

TRBJ2-7,TRBV4-1,12,ASSQGSGSYEQY
TRBJ1-1,TRBV19,11,ASSLLGGTEAF
TRBJ1-1,TRBV20-1,13,SASSQGGGKAEAF
TRBJ1-2,TRBV12-3/TRBV12-4,9,ASSFGGGYT
TRBJ1-2,TRBV18,12,ASSPSGKVGGYT
TRBJ2-7,TRBV6-2/TRBV6-3,13,ASSYAAGGYYEQY
TRBJ1-2,TRBV19,13,ASRNSGTANYGYT
TRBJ2-7,TRBV5-1,14,ASSLGTSGVSHEQY
TRBJ2-2,TRBV3-1/TRBV3-2,14,ASSQLDGGNTGELF
TRBJ1-1,TRBV5-1,11,ASSLEDSDEAF
TRBJ1-2,TRBV18,14,ASSPSHTRGGSGYT
TRBJ1-4,TRBV6-5,13,ASSPSDRGGEKLF
TRBJ1-5,TRBV27,12,ASSLARDHQPQH
TRBJ1-4,TRBV19,12,ASIGPGGSEKLF
TRBJ1-1,TRBV28,12,ASSREAGNSEAF
TRBJ2-7,TRBV20-1,12,SASRGTGPFEQY
TRBJ1-5,TRBV19,17,ASSNPPGHTPRGDQPQH
TRBJ1-6,TRBV11-2,12,ASRPAGRNSPLH
TRBJ1-4,TRBV6-5,11,ASRNHRDEKLF
TRBJ2-2,TRBV3-1/TRBV3-2,16,ASSQDVAPGLVTGELF
TRBJ2-1,TRBV5-1,13,ASSGLQGADNEQF
TRBJ2-1,TRBV10-1,10,ASSDDPNEQF
TRBJ1-1,TRBV14,11,ASSLLLGTEAF
TRBJ1-1,TRBV5-1,12,ASSQGQLNTEAF
TRBJ2-3,TRBV11-3,11,ASSSPTGDTQY
TRBJ1-2,TRBV11-2,10,ASSPVDGGYT
TRBJ1-1,TRBV7-2,12,ASGLAGSFTEAF
TRBJ2-3,TRBV5-1,14,ASSLPGGPSTDTQY
TRBJ2-1,TRBV2,12,ASRLAGINNEQF
TRBJ1-2,TRBV15,12,ATSRDRGANGYT
TRBJ2-3,TRBV24-1,10,ATSDSTDTQY
TRBJ2-5,TRBV7-3,11,ASARESGETQY
TRBJ2-6,TRBV18,16,ASSPRTGSLSGANVLT
TRBJ2-6,TRBV4-2,13,ASSPGGRGANVLT
TRBJ1-3,TRBV18,12,ASSPENSGNTIY
TRBJ1-4,TRBV3-1/TRBV3-2,10,ASSRLNERLF
TRBJ2-5,TRBV2,13,ASSESLETGGTQY
TRBJ1-1,TRBV18,13,ASSPSWGAHTEAF
TRBJ1-1,TRBV18,10,ASSPLTGDAF
TRBJ2-5,TRBV25-1,13,ASSEFGDLQETQY
TRBJ2-7,TRBV7-6,14,ASSLAARGHSYEQY
TRBJ1-1,TRBV5-8,13,ASNLGQRLDTEAF
TRBJ1-3,TRBV10-3,13,AISERRTPGNTIY
TRBJ2-1,TRBV19,9,ASSTRDEQF
TRBJ1-3,TRBV4-2,14,ASSQEGGGNGNTIY
TRBJ1-2,TRBV10-3,11,AISEGGDYGYT
TRBJ2-1,TRBV9,13,ASSVVGGPGNEQF
TRBJ1-3,TRBV18,14,ASSSTAGDGGNTIY
TRBJ2-3,TRBV28,14,ASSSSLAGYTDTQY
TRBJ2-3,TRBV19,16,ASSSNQNRGESTDTQY
TRBJ1-2,TRBV6-5,12,ASSPGTIRSGYT
TRBJ1-6,TRBV27,16,ASSTRPRTYSYNSPLH
TRBJ1-6,TRBV18,16,ASSPRPTGGNYNSPLH
TRBJ1-5,TRBV19,13,AARGGLLSNQPQH
TRBJ2-5,TRBV6-6,14,ASSYGGTGYQETQY
TRBJ1-4,TRBV5-1,14,ASSPGQDSTNEKLF
TRBJ1-2,TRBV27,11,ASSLSLNYGYT
TRBJ1-1,TRBV27,14,ASSLLYQEPNTEAF
TRBJ2-1,TRBV11-2,11,ASSPSQGLGQF